The clone carrying this T cell receptor (beta chain) was seen repeatedly, ten times or more. Regions amplified from RNA transcripts were the TCR beta CDR3 regions. A set of HTBI primers served as the primers for a first-round RT-PCR of the TCR CDR3. TCRdb called the multiplex PCR reads again in MiXCR, with one record for every CDR3 protein. Of 300,000 to 450,000 distinct CDR3 sequences listed, 13% to 15% are singletons. Trimming shortened V by 6 bases and J by 2 bases, and 12 bases separated the two germline ends. The CDR3 length is 13 residues. The germline V gene has CDR1 DFQATT and CDR2 SNEGSKA (reference sequence). This entry is derived from a study of T cells in Graves' hyperthyroidism and ophthalmopathy. Lactation, pregnancy, other autoimmune disease or uncontrolled infection led to exclusion of patients. Diagnosis relied on clinical symptoms, serum thyroxine and TRAb, thyroid ultrasound and orbital computed tomography.

This sequence was found in a woman under 40 with Graves' ophthalmopathy. The sample comprised blood. The gene calls are TRBV20-1 and TRBJ2-3; D call uncertain. This CDR3 is CSAKPRLTDTQYF. CDR3 bases: TGCAGTGCCAAGCCGCGTCTCACAGATACGCAGTATTTT.